Below are 18 T cell receptor beta chains sequenced from a single sample in a study of blood T cell repertoires in COVID-19. The repertoire was sequenced with immunoSEQ multiplex PCR; TCRdb's copy has only in-frame clones and lacks some. The table lists roughly 63,000 clones, over 75% of them singletons. Sequencing was carried out using peripheral blood. The source is a human donor in a cohort sampled during active COVID-19.

The V gene is TRBV2, the J gene TRBJ1-2; 9 bases are shared with TRBD1. The CDR3 is made up of 14 amino acids. Germline assignment: CDR1 SNHLY and CDR2 FYNNEI. With V trimmed by 8 bases and J by 4 bases, 8 bases remained unmatched. The CDR3 protein is CASVPGQGPYGYTF. The CDR3 DNA is TGTGCCAGCGTACCGGGACAGGGACCCTATGGCTACACCTTC.

There are a few counts of this clone. The chain is built from TRBV5-6 and TRBJ1-6; no definite D call. The CDR3 runs to 13 residues. Per the germline V gene, CDR1 is SGHDT and CDR2 is YYEEEE. Trimming stripped 5 bases from V and 7 bases from J, with 10 bases between. The CDR3 loop reads CASRRTLNSPLHF. For the CDR3, the DNA is TGTGCCAGCAGACGGACTTTAAATTCACCCCTCCACTTT.

The V call is TRBV4-3, the J call TRBJ2-7; 8 bases line up with TRBD1. From germline, CDR1 is LGHNA and CDR2 YSLEER. V was clipped by 1 base and J by 3 bases; unmatched bases: 2. This CDR3 is 14 amino acids long. CDR3 residues: CASSQGTGHYEQYF. DNA for the CDR3: TGCGCCAGCAGCCAAGGGACAGGGCACTACGAGCAGTACTTC.

V and J are TRBV9 and TRBJ2-1; 7 bases are shared with TRBD2. V was pared by 3 bases and J by 8 bases, with 5 bases of the junction left unmatched. The CDR3 spans 13 residues. From germline, CDR1 is SGDLS and CDR2 YYNGEE. CDR3 amino acids: CASSAPGRYEQFF. Written as DNA, the CDR3 is TGTGCCAGCAGCGCCCCCGGGAGGTATGAGCAGTTCTTC.

The chain links TRBV27 to TRBJ2-1; 9 nucleotides line up with TRBD2. The germline V gene encodes CDR1 MNHEY and CDR2 SMNVEV (reference sequence). This CDR3 comprises 17 residues. Trimming at V came to 6 bases and at J to 1 base, leaving 10 bases not matched to a gene. Written as DNA, the CDR3 is TGTGCCAGCAGATCCCTTAGCGGGAGATCGTCCTACAATGAGCAGTTCTTC. Its protein product is CASRSLSGRSSYNEQFF.

The genes are TRBV4-1 and TRBJ1-2; D perhaps matches TRBD1 (5 bases). Between the trimmed V and J ends, which lost 0 bases and 2 bases, there was a span of 10 bases. Germline lookup yields CDR1 MGHRA and CDR2 YSYEKL. This CDR3 has 15 residues. Written as DNA, the CDR3 is TGCGCCAGCAGCCAAGAGGCAGACAGCAACTATGGCTACACCTTC. Translating it yields CASSQEADSNYGYTF.

This chain connects TRBV28 to TRBJ2-7, with 8 positions matching TRBD1. The CDR3 loop spans 14 amino acids. Germline lookup yields CDR1 MDHEN and CDR2 SYDVKM. V dropped 5 bases and J dropped 1; count of bases not matched to a gene: 4. The CDR3 nucleotides read TGTGCCAGCAGTCCGGACAGGGTGTCCTACGAGCAGTACTTC. This encodes CASSPDRVSYEQYF.

CDR3 in amino acids: CASSYSVWADTDTQYF. CDR3 in DNA: TGTGCCAGCAGTTACTCAGTCTGGGCTGACACAGATACGCAGTATTTT. This chain connects TRBV6-2 or TRBV6-3 to TRBJ2-3; D is uncertain. From germline, CDR1 is MNHEY and CDR2 SVGEGT. The germline V and J ends were trimmed by 0 bases and 2 bases, with 12 bases remaining between them. The CDR3 length is 16 residues.

About this clone itself: A junction boundary mismatches the germline segment, possibly from a read error. Here the CDR3 DNA reads TGTGCCAGCAGCTTGGGACAGGGGCGCGGGGATGTCTTC. The encoded protein is CASSLGQGRGDVF. The V call is TRBV5-6, the J call TRBJ2-7; TRBD1 agrees at 8 bases. Germline V gene lookup returns CDR1 SGHDT and CDR2 YYEEEE. The length of the CDR3 is 13 residues.

The V gene is TRBV11-1, the J gene TRBJ2-7; D is unresolved. Trimming shortened V by 4 bases and J by 2 bases, and 9 bases separated the two germline ends. Germline V gives CDR1 SGHAT, CDR2 FQDESV (reference sequence). The CDR3 spans 13 residues. The CDR3 nucleotides read TGTGCCAGCAGCTCCCACATTACCTACGAGCAGTACTTC. This codes for CASSSHITYEQYF.

J is TRBJ1-5 and V is TRBV28; 7 bases fit TRBD1. This CDR3 region has 14 residues. V shed 1 base and J 6 bases; nucleotides not matched to a gene: 3. Germline V lookup: CDR1 MDHEN, CDR2 SYDVKM. This CDR3 reads CASSLSTGAQPQHF. DNA of the CDR3: TGTGCCAGCAGTTTATCCACAGGGGCTCAGCCCCAGCATTTT.

The chain recombines TRBV5-1 with TRBJ2-5; 10 bases fit TRBD2. The trim removed 0 bases at V and 5 bases at J, leaving 7 bases unmatched. The CDR3 consists of 16 residues. CDR1 SGHRS and CDR2 YFSETQ come from the germline V gene. CDR3 sequence (DNA): TGCGCCAGCAGCTTGGTGGCTAGCGGGAGTAGTGAGACCCAGTACTTC. It specifies CASSLVASGSSETQYF.

The chain is built from TRBV10-3 and TRBJ1-5; possible D gene TRBD1, 5 bases. The CDR3 has 15 residues. V lost 10 bases and J 0 bases, leaving 16 bases between the germline ends. The germline CDR1 and CDR2 sequences are ENHRY and SYGVKD. The CDR3 is CATKGEALSNQPQHF. The CDR3 nucleotides are TGTGCCACAAAAGGGGAGGCCCTTAGCAATCAGCCCCAGCATTTT.

V and J are TRBV11-2 and TRBJ2-7; D is undetermined. Germline V CDR1 and CDR2: SGHAT, FQNNGV. Trimming stripped 4 bases from V and 3 bases from J, with 10 bases between. The CDR3 is 13 amino acids. The CDR3 bases are TGTGCCAGCAGCTCCGCCGCCTACTACGAGCAGTACTTC. This sequence encodes CASSSAAYYEQYF.

The gene calls are TRBV5-4 and TRBJ2-2; 7 bases map to TRBD2. Losses at the gene ends were 0 bases for V and 4 bases for J; bases not matched to a gene: 6. Looked up from germline, CDR1 is SGHNT and CDR2 is YYREEE (reference sequence). This CDR3 has 16 residues. CDR3: CASSLGGGRVTGELFF. The CDR3 DNA follows: TGTGCCAGCAGCTTGGGGGGCGGGAGAGTCACCGGGGAGCTGTTTTTT.

In this sample, this clone turned up a few times. The chain recombines TRBV7-9 with TRBJ2-7, with D possibly TRBD2 on 5 matching bases. The CDR3 spans 14 residues. The V and J ends lost 3 bases and 3 bases respectively, with 12 bases between them. Germline V CDR1 and CDR2: SEHNR, FQNEAQ (reference sequence). As DNA, the CDR3 is TGTGCCAGCAGCTTTAGCGAAACTGACTACGAGCAGTACTTC. Protein sequence: CASSFSETDYEQYF.

The V gene is TRBV28, the J gene TRBJ2-3; TRBD1 aligns across 8 bases. The CDR3 consists of 15 residues. In germline, CDR1 is MDHEN, CDR2 SYDVKM. The ends lost 8 bases at V and 4 bases at J; junction bases unmatched: 11. Here the CDR3 DNA reads TGTGCCAGCGGCCCAATAGGGACAGGCTCAGATACGCAGTATTTT. It codes for CASGPIGTGSDTQYF.

This clone has only a few counts. One end of the junction does not line up with germline, which may come from a read error. CDR3 loop: CASRLGQDNTEAFF. Here the CDR3 DNA reads TGCGCCAGCAGGTTGGGACAGGATAACACTGAAGCTTTCTTT. The gene calls are TRBV5-1 and TRBJ1-1; 8 bases agree with TRBD1. The germline gives CDR1 SGHRS, CDR2 YFSETQ. The CDR3 sequence is 14 residues long. The full variable domain, completed using reference TRBV5-1 and TRBJ1-1, is KAGVTQTPRYLIKTRGQQVTLSCSPISGHRSVSWYQQTPGQGLQFLFEYFSETQRNKGNFPGRFSGRQFSNSRSEMNVSTLELGDSALYLCASRLGQDNTEAFFGQGTRLTVV.